The 25 T cell receptor beta chains below all came from one sample that was sequenced in a study of CD8+ T cells in alopecia areata. Treatment specified: oral pan-JAK inhibitor, 5-10 mg twice daily. Extracted RNA was reverse transcribed into cDNA, the sequencing template. Assay used: immunoSEQ multiplex PCR; TCRdb lists only in-frame clones, some missing. The data show around 200,000 clones, roughly 53% seen once. Sequences were derived from CD8+ T cells sorted from blood, sampled at week 24, from a patient treated with tofacitinib. The receptor source for this set is a human donor with alopecia areata.

This sequence joins TRBV6-5 and TRBJ1-1, with TRBD1 matching over 7 bases. With V trimmed by 5 bases and J by 1 base, 7 bases remained unmatched. The V gene's germline CDR1 is MNHEY and CDR2 SVGAGI. There are 15 residues in the CDR3. CDR3 in DNA: TGTGCCAGCAGTGTATCAGGGGGGCCGAACACTGAAGCTTTCTTT. Encoded protein: CASSVSGGPNTEAFF.

This clone showed up just a few times. This CDR3 is CSVEEGTIYGYTF. The CDR3 region has the DNA TGCAGCGTTGAAGAGGGGACAATCTATGGCTACACCTTC. The rearrangement links TRBV29-1 to TRBJ1-2; a possible D gene is TRBD1 (6 bases). The germline V gene has CDR1 SQVTM and CDR2 ANQGSEA. V lost 0 bases to trimming and J lost 4 bases, with 9 bases between them. This CDR3 spans 13 amino acids.

The chain carries TRBV4-2 and TRBJ2-7; 8 nucleotides match TRBD1. From germline, CDR1 is LGHNA and CDR2 YNFKEQ. The CDR3 covers 15 residues. The V gene end was trimmed by 1 base and the J gene end by 0 bases; junction bases not matched to a gene: 2. The CDR3 DNA is TGTGCCAGCAGCCAAGGGACAGGGAGCTCCTACGAGCAGTACTTC. Translated, it gives CASSQGTGSSYEQYF.

This rearrangement joins TRBV27 to TRBJ2-4; D may be TRBD1 (6 bases). The CDR3 covers 15 residues. V lost 6 bases, J lost 3 bases, and 15 bases lay in between. Germline V gene data show CDR1 as MNHEY and CDR2 as SMNVEV (reference sequence). The CDR3 spells CASSPQGGGKNIQYF. CDR3 coding DNA: TGTGCCAGCAGCCCACAGGGTGGGGGCAAAAACATTCAGTACTTC.

This clone was picked up a small number of times. The rearrangement joins TRBV7-2 to TRBJ2-6; D call uncertain. V gave up 1 base and J gave up 1 base, with 8 bases separating them. CDR3 length: 16 amino acids. Germline lookup yields CDR1 SGHTA and CDR2 FQGNSA. As DNA, the CDR3 is TGTGCCAGCAGCTTAGACTCAGTATCTGGGGCCAACGTCCTGACTTTC. Its translation is CASSLDSVSGANVLTF.

This clone was picked up one time. The gene calls are TRBV7-9 and TRBJ2-2; D gene uncertain. Germline lookup yields CDR1 SEHNR and CDR2 FQNEAQ (reference sequence). The CDR3 sequence is 17 residues long. Between the trimmed V and J ends, which lost 5 bases and 0 bases, there was a span of 16 bases. In nucleotides, the CDR3 is TGTGCCAGCAGCCCCCTGGTGGTAGTCACGAACACCGGGGAGCTGTTTTTT. This gives the protein CASSPLVVVTNTGELFF.

The chain links TRBV18 to TRBJ2-5, with 9 bases that match TRBD1. CDR1 is KGHSH and CDR2 is LQKENI in the germline V gene. The V gene end was trimmed by 1 base and the J gene end by 6 bases; junction bases not matched to a gene: 12. This CDR3 region has 17 residues. CDR3 protein: CASSPQPAGQGRKTQYF. The CDR3 nucleotides read TGTGCCAGCTCACCACAGCCAGCTGGACAGGGGAGGAAGACCCAGTACTTC.

This chain connects TRBV15 to TRBJ2-5; 10 bases fit TRBD2. The germline V gene encodes CDR1 LNHNV and CDR2 YYDKDF (reference sequence). This CDR3 comprises 17 residues. With 8 bases clipped from V and 2 bases from J, the junction kept 14 bases outside the gene matches. The CDR3 bases are TGTGCCACCCGCACCCCACCAGGACTAGCGGATCAAGAGACCCAGTACTTC. Its translation is CATRTPPGLADQETQYF.

V and J are TRBV2 and TRBJ2-3, with D possibly matching TRBD1 (6 bases). V dropped 6 bases and J dropped 6 bases, with 22 bases sitting between them. CDR3 size: 16 residues. Germline V lookup: CDR1 SNHLY, CDR2 FYNNEI. CDR3 nucleotides: TGTGCCAGCAGCCCCGGGGCAGGGGAGACCAGGGATACGCAGTATTTT. Residues: CASSPGAGETRDTQYF.

The rearrangement links TRBV27 to TRBJ2-1, with D tentatively TRBD1 (5 bases). The germline V and J ends were trimmed by 7 bases and 1 base, with 8 bases remaining between them. Germline V gene lookup returns CDR1 MNHEY and CDR2 SMNVEV (reference sequence). The CDR3 totals 13 residues. The CDR3: CASMGRSYNEQFF. The DNA for the CDR3 is TGTGCCAGCATGGGGCGGTCCTACAATGAGCAGTTCTTC.

The chain carries TRBV2 and TRBJ1-6; D ambiguous. The CDR3 spans 15 residues. The V end lost 1 base, the J end lost 1 base, and 5 bases lay between the germline ends. Germline CDR1 is SNHLY and CDR2 is FYNNEI. In DNA form, the CDR3 reads TGTGCCAGCAGTGAAGGAGGTTCCTATAATTCACCCCTCCACTTT. It specifies CASSEGGSYNSPLHF.

The sample holds a few counts of this clone. The rearrangement joins TRBV10-2 to TRBJ1-2; TRBD1 is a possible D gene (6 bases). The CDR3 spans 14 residues. CDR1 and CDR2 (germline): WSHSY, SAAADI. The V end was cut by 0 bases, the J end by 4 bases, with 9 bases between. The CDR3 loop is CASSESGQSYGYTF. For the CDR3, the DNA is TGCGCCAGCAGTGAGTCTGGACAGAGCTATGGCTACACCTTC.

V is TRBV2 and J is TRBJ1-2; no definite D call. CDR3 length equals 10 residues. With 9 bases removed from V and 3 bases from J, the gap between germline ends came to 5 bases. Germline V gene sequence: CDR1 SNHLY, CDR2 FYNNEI. Here the CDR3 reads CASIYYGYTF. The CDR3 nucleotides are TGTGCCAGTATATACTATGGCTACACCTTC.

J is TRBJ2-7 and V is TRBV4-1; TRBD2 aligns across 11 bases. Looked up from germline, CDR1 is MGHRA and CDR2 is YSYEKL. The CDR3 sequence is 16 residues long. V was pared by 0 bases and J by 4 bases, with 5 bases of the junction left unmatched. CDR3 in DNA: TGCGCCAGCAGCCAAGATGCGGCTAGCGGGGGGTACGAGCAGTACTTC. It yields the protein CASSQDAASGGYEQYF.

V and J are TRBV5-1 and TRBJ2-5; 9 bases match TRBD2. This CDR3 region has 17 residues. Germline lookup yields CDR1 SGHRS and CDR2 YFSETQ. The V and J ends lost 2 bases and 0 bases, in that order; junction bases with no gene match: 8. CDR3 in amino acids: CASSFSGGIGYQETQYF. For the CDR3, the DNA is TGCGCCAGCAGCTTTAGCGGGGGAATCGGGTACCAAGAGACCCAGTACTTC.

A word on this clone: Mismatch with germline at one junction end may stem from a read error. Other DNA sequences in this sample translate to the same CDR3. V and J are TRBV29-1 and TRBJ1-2; D unclear. Germline CDR1 reads SQVTM; CDR2 reads ANQGSEA. The CDR3 has 13 amino acids. CDR3 sequence reads: CSVEDDRIYGYTF. The CDR3 DNA reads as TGCAGCGTTGAAGATGACCGAATCTATGGCTACACCTTT.

The table lists this clone with a count of one. At the DNA level, this CDR3 is encoded by other sequences in the same sample as well. V gene TRBV6-5 combines with J gene TRBJ2-2, with D unresolved. This CDR3 has 12 residues. V lost 2 bases to trimming and J lost 6 bases, with 4 bases between them. CDR1 is MNHEY and CDR2 is SVGAGI in the germline V gene. The CDR3 sequence is CASSYGSGELFF. The CDR3 region has the DNA TGTGCCAGCAGTTACGGCTCCGGGGAGCTGTTTTTT.

The J gene is TRBJ2-1, the V gene TRBV6-6; tentative D call: TRBD2 (6 bases). This CDR3 has 12 amino acids. CDR1 and CDR2 (germline): MNHNY, SVGAGI (reference sequence). V was cut by 6 bases and J by 9 bases, with 12 bases left in between. The CDR3 is CASSSGTFEQFF. The CDR3 DNA follows: TGTGCCAGCAGCTCCGGGACTTTTGAGCAGTTCTTC.

The chain links TRBV2 to TRBJ2-1, with a weak D call TRBD2 (6 bases). Germline CDR1 reads SNHLY; CDR2 reads FYNNEI. V lost 0 bases, J lost 9 bases, and 21 bases lay in between. This CDR3 is built from 17 residues. In nucleotides, the CDR3 is TGTGCCAGCAGTGAAGCGCTAGGGGACTCAAGGGCTGGTGAGCAGTTCTTC. Amino acids: CASSEALGDSRAGEQFF.

J is TRBJ2-1 and V is TRBV6-5; TRBD2 agrees at 10 bases. The junction had 6 bases not matched to a gene; V was cut back by 5 bases and J by 5 bases. Germline V CDR1 and CDR2: MNHEY, SVGAGI. CDR3 length: 15 amino acids. CDR3 loop: CASSTSGGAHNEQFF. Here the CDR3 DNA reads TGTGCCAGCAGTACCAGCGGGGGGGCCCACAATGAGCAGTTCTTC.

This clone has a handful of counts. The chain employs TRBV7-8 and TRBJ2-5, with no clear D. Trimming took 7 bases from V and 0 from J, leaving 15 bases between them. CDR1 is SGHVS, CDR2 FQNEAQ, per germline. The CDR3 is 15 amino acids. The CDR3 DNA is TGTGCCAGCACCCCGCCCGCCCCATACCAAGAGACCCAGTACTTC. Translated, it gives CASTPPAPYQETQYF.

This rearrangement joins TRBV6-1 to TRBJ2-2; 7 bases map to TRBD1. This CDR3 has 13 amino acids. V shed 3 bases, J shed 7 bases, and the junction held 2 bases outside the gene matches. CDR1 is MNHNS and CDR2 is SASEGT in the germline V gene. In nucleotides, the CDR3 is TGTGCCAGCAGTGAGACAGGGAGCGGGGAGCTGTTTTTT. Amino acid sequence: CASSETGSGELFF.

V and J are TRBV4-2 and TRBJ1-1; 7 bases are a match to TRBD1. The CDR3 is 15 amino acids. V was clipped by 0 bases and J by 3 bases; unmatched bases: 4. Germline values: CDR1 LGHNA, CDR2 YNFKEQ. CDR3 in amino acids: CASSQEPGGHTEAFF. The CDR3 DNA follows: TGTGCCAGCAGCCAAGAGCCAGGGGGACACACTGAAGCTTTCTTT.

This clone has a handful of counts. This rearrangement joins TRBV13 to TRBJ1-1, with TRBD1 as a possible D gene (5 bases). The CDR3 has 12 amino acids. The V end was cut by 8 bases, the J end by 8 bases, with 15 bases between. In germline, CDR1 is PRHDT, CDR2 FYEKMQ (reference sequence). The CDR3 DNA reads TGTGCCAGCCGAACCGGGACGAAAGAAGCTTTCTTT. This encodes CASRTGTKEAFF.

The chain joins TRBV27 to TRBJ2-3; 7 bases map to TRBD2. Trimming removed 3 bases from V and 4 bases from J; junction bases left unmatched: 7. The CDR3 totals 15 residues. CDR1 and CDR2 from the germline V gene are MNHEY and SMNVEV (reference sequence). CDR3 DNA: TGTGCCAGCAGTTTCGCGGCTAGCGGCTCAGATACGCAGTATTTT. It yields the protein CASSFAASGSDTQYF.